The present entry profiles one T cell receptor (beta chain) with its context. The antigen remains undetermined. With no exceptions, donors were healthy Caucasians. The sample originates from a study of identical twins. The study's findings and limits: Abundant cord blood beta clonotypes carried fewer insertions; memory repertoires showed none.

TCRdb independently ran MiXCR on the 5' RACE reads; one entry per CDR3 protein. The sample has 300,000 to 400,000 distinct CDR3 sequences, 9% to 15% seen once. The CDR3 extends over 15 amino acids. Germline CDR1 MGHRA, CDR2 YSYEKL. The V end was cut by 3 bases, the J end by 3 bases, with 15 bases between. The same sample was also studied in work on yellow fever vaccine responses in identical twins. That source reports: Twins reportedly mounted vaccine T cell responses that seemed partly convergent, partly personalized.

The sample comprised CD8+ T cells sorted from blood. The rearrangement uses TRBV4-1 and TRBJ2-7; possible D gene TRBD2, 5 bases. The sequence was collected from a woman younger than 35 in good health. The CDR3 DNA follows: TGCGCCAGCAGCCAGACTACCGCGGCTCTCTACGAGCAGTACGTC. This encodes CASSQTTAALYEQYV.